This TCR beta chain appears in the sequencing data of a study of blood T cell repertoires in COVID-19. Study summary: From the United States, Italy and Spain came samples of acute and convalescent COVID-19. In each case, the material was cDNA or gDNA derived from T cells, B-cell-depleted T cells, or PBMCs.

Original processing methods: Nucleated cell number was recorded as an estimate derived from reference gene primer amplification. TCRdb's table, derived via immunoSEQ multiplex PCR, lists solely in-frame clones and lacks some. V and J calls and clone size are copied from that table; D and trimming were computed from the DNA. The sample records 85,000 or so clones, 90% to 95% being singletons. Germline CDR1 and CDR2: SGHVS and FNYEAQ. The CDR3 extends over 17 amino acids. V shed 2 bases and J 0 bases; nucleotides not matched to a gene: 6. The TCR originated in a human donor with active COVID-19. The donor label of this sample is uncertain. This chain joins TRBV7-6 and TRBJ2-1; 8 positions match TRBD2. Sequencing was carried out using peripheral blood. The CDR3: CASSLSPRGASYNEQFF. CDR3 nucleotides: TGTGCCAGCAGCTTATCGCCGCGGGGGGCCTCCTACAATGAGCAGTTCTTC.